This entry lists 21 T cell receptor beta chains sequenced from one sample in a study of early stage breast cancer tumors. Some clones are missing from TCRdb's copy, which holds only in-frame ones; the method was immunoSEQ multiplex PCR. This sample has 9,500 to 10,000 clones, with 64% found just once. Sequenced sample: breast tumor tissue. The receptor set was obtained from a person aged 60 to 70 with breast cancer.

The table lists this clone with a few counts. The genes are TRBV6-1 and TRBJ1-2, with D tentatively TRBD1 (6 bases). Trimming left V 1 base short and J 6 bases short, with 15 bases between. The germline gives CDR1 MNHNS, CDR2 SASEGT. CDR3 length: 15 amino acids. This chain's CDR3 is CASSEETGSWHGYTF. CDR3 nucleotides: TGTGCCAGCAGTGAAGAAACAGGGAGTTGGCATGGCTACACCTTC.

The CDR3 here is CASSYPGQGGDEQYF. The CDR3, as DNA: TGTGCCAGCAGTTACCCCGGACAGGGAGGTGACGAGCAGTACTTC. The rearrangement joins TRBV6-6 to TRBJ2-7; 8 nucleotides match TRBD1. This CDR3 spans 15 amino acids. The junction had 8 bases not matched to a gene; V was cut back by 2 bases and J by 5 bases. Germline V CDR1 and CDR2: MNHNY, SVGAGI (reference sequence).

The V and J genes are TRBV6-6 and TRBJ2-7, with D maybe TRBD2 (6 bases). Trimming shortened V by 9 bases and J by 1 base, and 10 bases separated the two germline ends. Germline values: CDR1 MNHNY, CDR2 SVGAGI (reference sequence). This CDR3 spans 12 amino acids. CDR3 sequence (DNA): TGTGCCAGTGCGGGACGGTCCTACGAGCAGTACTTC. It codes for CASAGRSYEQYF.

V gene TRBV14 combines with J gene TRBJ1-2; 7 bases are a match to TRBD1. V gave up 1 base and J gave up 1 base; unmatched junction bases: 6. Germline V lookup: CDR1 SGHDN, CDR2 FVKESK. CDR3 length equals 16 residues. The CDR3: CASSQAQGRFNYGYTF. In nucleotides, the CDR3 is TGTGCCAGCAGCCAAGCACAGGGGAGGTTTAACTATGGCTACACCTTC. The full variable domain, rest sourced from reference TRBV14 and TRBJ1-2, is EAGVTQFPSHSVIEKGQTVTLRCDPISGHDNLYWYRRVMGKEIKFLLHFVKESKQDESGMPNNRFLAERTGGTYSTLKVQPAELEDSGVYFCASSQAQGRFNYGYTFGSGTRLTVV.

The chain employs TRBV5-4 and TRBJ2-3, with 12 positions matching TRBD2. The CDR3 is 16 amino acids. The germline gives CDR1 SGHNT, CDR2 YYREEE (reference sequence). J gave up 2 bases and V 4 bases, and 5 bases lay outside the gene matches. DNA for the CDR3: TGTGCCAGCAGCCCCGGACTAGCGGGACCCACAGATACGCAGTATTTT. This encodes CASSPGLAGPTDTQYF.

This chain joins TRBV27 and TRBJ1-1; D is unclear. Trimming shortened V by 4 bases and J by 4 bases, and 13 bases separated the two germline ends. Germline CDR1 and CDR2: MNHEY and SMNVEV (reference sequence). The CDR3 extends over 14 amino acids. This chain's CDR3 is CASSSLGGFTEAFF. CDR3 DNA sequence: TGTGCCAGCAGTTCACTCGGAGGGTTCACTGAAGCTTTCTTT.

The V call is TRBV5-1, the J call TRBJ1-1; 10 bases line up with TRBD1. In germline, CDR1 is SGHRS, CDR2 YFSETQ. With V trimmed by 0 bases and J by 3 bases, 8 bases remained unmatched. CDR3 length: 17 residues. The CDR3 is CASSLARTGGKHTEAFF. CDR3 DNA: TGCGCCAGCAGCTTGGCCCGGACAGGGGGAAAGCACACTGAAGCTTTCTTT.

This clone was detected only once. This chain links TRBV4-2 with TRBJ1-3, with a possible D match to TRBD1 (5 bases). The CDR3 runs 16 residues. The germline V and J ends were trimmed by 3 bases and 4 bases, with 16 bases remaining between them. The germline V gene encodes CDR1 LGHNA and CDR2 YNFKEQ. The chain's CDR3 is CASSQEPGLRGNTIYF. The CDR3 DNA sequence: TGTGCCAGCAGCCAGGAACCGGGACTGAGAGGAAACACCATATATTTT.

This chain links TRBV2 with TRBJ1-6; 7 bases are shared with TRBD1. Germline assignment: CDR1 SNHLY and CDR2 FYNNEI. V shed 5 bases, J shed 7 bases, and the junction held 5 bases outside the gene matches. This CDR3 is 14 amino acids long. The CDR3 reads CASSWGGGNSPLHF. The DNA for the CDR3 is TGTGCCAGCAGTTGGGGAGGGGGCAATTCACCCCTCCACTTT.

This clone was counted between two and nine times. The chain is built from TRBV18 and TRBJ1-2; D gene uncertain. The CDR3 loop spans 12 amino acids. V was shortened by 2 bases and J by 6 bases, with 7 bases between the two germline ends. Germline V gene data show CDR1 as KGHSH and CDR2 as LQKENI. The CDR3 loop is CASSPSLDGYTF. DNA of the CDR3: TGTGCCAGCTCACCATCGTTGGATGGCTACACCTTC.

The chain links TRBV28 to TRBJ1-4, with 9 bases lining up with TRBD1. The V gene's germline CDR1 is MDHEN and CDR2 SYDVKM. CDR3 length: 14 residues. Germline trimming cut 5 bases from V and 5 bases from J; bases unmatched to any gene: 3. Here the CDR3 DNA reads TGTGCCAGCAGTGGGACAGGGAGAAATGAAAAACTGTTTTTT. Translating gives CASSGTGRNEKLFF.

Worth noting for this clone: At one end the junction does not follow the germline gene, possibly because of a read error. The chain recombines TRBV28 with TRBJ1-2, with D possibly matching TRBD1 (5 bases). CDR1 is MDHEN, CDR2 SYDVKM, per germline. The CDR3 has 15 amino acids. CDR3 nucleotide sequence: TGTGCCAGCAGTCCTAAAAAACAGGCCCCGCGTGGCTACGCCTTC. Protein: CASSPKKQAPRGYAF.

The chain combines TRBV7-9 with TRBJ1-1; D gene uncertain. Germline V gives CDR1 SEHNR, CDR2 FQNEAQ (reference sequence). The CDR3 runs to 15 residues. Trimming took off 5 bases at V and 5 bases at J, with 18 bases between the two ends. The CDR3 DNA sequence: TGTGCCAGCAGCCCTGTCCGCGGAGGGAGTACTGAAGCTTTCTTT. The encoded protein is CASSPVRGGSTEAFF. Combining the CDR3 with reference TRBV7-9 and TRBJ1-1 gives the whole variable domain DTGVSQNPRHKITKRGQNVTFRCDPISEHNRLYWYRQTLGQGPEFLTYFQNEAQLEKSRLLSDRFSAERPKGSFSTLEIQRTEQGDSAMYLCASSPVRGGSTEAFFGQGTRLTVV.

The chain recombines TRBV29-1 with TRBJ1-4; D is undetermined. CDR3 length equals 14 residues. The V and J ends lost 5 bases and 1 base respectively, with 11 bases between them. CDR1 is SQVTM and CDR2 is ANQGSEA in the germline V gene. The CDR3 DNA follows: TGCAGCGTTTCGGATTCAGTAACTAATGAAAAACTGTTTTTT. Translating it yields CSVSDSVTNEKLFF.

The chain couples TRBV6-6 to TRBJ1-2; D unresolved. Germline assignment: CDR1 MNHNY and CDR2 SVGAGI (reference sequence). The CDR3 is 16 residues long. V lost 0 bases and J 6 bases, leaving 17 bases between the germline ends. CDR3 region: CASSYSPGWDDDGYTF. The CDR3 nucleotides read TGTGCCAGCAGTTACTCGCCCGGGTGGGATGATGATGGCTACACCTTC.

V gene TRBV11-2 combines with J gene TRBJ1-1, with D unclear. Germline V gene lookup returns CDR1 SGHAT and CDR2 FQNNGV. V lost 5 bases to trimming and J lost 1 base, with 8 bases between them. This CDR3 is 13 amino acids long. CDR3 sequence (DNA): TGTGCCAGCAGCAAACAGACGAACACTGAAGCTTTCTTT. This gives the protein CASSKQTNTEAFF.

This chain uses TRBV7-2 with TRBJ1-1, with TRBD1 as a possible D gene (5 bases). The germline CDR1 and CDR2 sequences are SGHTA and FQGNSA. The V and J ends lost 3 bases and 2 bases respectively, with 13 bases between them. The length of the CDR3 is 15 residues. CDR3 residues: CASSFGGVVNTEAFF. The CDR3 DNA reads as TGTGCCAGCAGCTTCGGGGGGGTGGTAAACACTGAAGCTTTCTTT.

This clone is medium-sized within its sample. The CDR3 region is CASTVTGTAFLTQHF. The CDR3 bases are TGCGCCAGTACGGTGACGGGGACCGCTTTCTTGACCCAGCATTTT. The chain employs TRBV10-1 and TRBJ1-5; D might be TRBD1 (5 bases). The V gene lost 9 bases and the J gene lost 11 bases, with 26 bases spanning the gap. CDR3 length equals 15 residues. Germline assignment: CDR1 WNHNN and CDR2 SYGVQD (reference sequence).

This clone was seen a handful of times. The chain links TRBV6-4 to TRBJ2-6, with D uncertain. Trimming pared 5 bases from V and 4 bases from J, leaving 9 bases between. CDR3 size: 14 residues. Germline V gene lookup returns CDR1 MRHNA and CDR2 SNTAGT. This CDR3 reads CASSPGWGANVLTF. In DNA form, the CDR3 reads TGTGCCAGCAGTCCTGGCTGGGGGGCCAACGTCCTGACTTTC.

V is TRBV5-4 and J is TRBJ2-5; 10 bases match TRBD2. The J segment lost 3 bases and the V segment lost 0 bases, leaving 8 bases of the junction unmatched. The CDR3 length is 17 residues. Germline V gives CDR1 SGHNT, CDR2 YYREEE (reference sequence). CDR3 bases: TGTGCCAGCAGCTTGGGCGGGCTAGCGGGGGCTAAAGAGACCCAGTACTTC. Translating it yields CASSLGGLAGAKETQYF.

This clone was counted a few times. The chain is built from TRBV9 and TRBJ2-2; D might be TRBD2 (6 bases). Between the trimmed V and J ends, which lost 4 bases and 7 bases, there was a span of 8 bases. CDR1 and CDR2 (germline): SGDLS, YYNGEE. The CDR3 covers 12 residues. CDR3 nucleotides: TGTGCCAGCAGCCCCGGGGGCGGGGAGCTGTTTTTT. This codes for CASSPGGGELFF. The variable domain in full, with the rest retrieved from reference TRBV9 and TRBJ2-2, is DSGVTQTPKHLITATGQRVTLRCSPRSGDLSVYWYQQSLDQGLQFLIQYYNGEERAKGNILERFSAQQFPDLHSELNLSSLELGDSALYFCASSPGGGELFFGEGSRLTVL.